The 2 T cell receptor beta chains in this list originate from one sample, sequenced in a study of blood T cell repertoires in COVID-19. Only in-frame clones appear in the TCRdb table, and some are missing; sequencing was by immunoSEQ multiplex PCR. Of 140,000 to 150,000 clones in the sample, around 87% were seen once. The specimen was PBMCs or T cells enriched from blood (not recorded which). The receptor source for this set is a man aged 60 to 69 who had recovered from COVID-19.

Remarks on this clone: A read error may account for a junction end that differs from germline. V and J are TRBV6-5 and TRBJ2-7; TRBD1 agrees at 7 bases. Germline lookup yields CDR1 MNHEY and CDR2 SVGAGI. This CDR3 region has 12 residues. In nucleotides, the CDR3 is TGTGCCAGCTTAGGGACAGCTTTATACTTACACTTC. Its translation is CASLGTALYLHF.

This sequence joins TRBV4-1 and TRBJ2-7; D is uncertain. Germline CDR1 and CDR2: MGHRA and YSYEKL. Deletions cut 4 bases from V and 3 bases from J, with 16 bases between. This CDR3 spans 15 amino acids. The CDR3 DNA reads as TGCGCCAGCAGCCTTAAATCCGGGTCCAACTACGAGCAGTACTTC. This gives the protein CASSLKSGSNYEQYF.